This T cell receptor beta chain was captured by sequencing in a study of T cells after yellow fever vaccination. Overall study: Low-cell-number fractions underwent preparation using SMART-Seq v4 Ultra Low Input.

The CDR3 totals 15 residues. CDR1 and CDR2 from the germline V gene are SGHRS and YFSETQ. Deletions cut 0 bases from V and 2 bases from J, with 12 bases between. This clonotype was detected ten times or more. TCRdb passed the 5' RACE reads through MiXCR, listing each CDR3 protein once. The sample consists of about 130,000 distinct CDR3 sequences, approximately 7% of them appearing once. The sequence came from a man between 18 and 35 years old who received the YFV17D yellow fever vaccine. The V gene is TRBV5-1, the J gene TRBJ2-7; D ambiguous. Material: CD4+ T cells sorted from PBMCs, obtained approximately 11 days after the first yellow fever vaccination. The CDR3 sequence is CASSLAATNAYEQYF. The DNA for the CDR3 is TGCGCCAGCAGCTTGGCCGCGACGAATGCCTACGAGCAGTACTTC.